This TCR beta chain was retrieved from a study of STAT3 mutations in large granular lymphocyte leukemia. In the case of this clone: The antigen is undetermined.

Whole-study results and caveats: Every T-cell large granular lymphocyte leukemia patient had at least one immunodominant TCR beta clonotype. Differing intervals and regimens complicate linking therapy response to clone burden.

Trimming shortened V by 2 bases and J by 4 bases, and 14 bases separated the two germline ends. In germline, CDR1 is GTSNPN, CDR2 SVGIG (reference sequence). This CDR3 region has 14 residues. Sequencing used immunoSEQ multiplex PCR; TCRdb keeps in-frame clones, though not all of them. The sample lists 17,000 or so clones; just under 85% were seen once. The rearrangement links TRBV30 to TRBJ1-2; maybe TRBD1 (6 bases). The receptor's source is a man aged 50 to 60 with T-cell large granular lymphocyte leukemia. Some clones in this sample may be carry-over from other donors' samples. Sequenced: peripheral blood mononuclear cells. The CDR3 DNA reads TGTGCCTGGAGTCTACAGGGCTGGGGCTATGGCTACACCTTC. Encoded protein: CAWSLQGWGYGYTF.